The clone carrying this T cell receptor (beta chain) showed up just a few times. Its antigen is still unknown. This record comes from a study of cytomegalovirus exposure and HLA in healthy donors. Study conclusions and caveats: A few CMV-associated chains proved CMV antigen-specific in vitro. Most TCR sequences were uncommon, yet certain public TCRs appeared in many donors.

Some clones are missing from TCRdb's copy, which holds only in-frame ones; the method was immunoSEQ multiplex PCR. The data hold about 240,000 clones, with approximately 83% observed a single time. From germline, CDR1 is SGHRS and CDR2 YFSETQ. The V gene lost 3 bases and the J gene lost 5 bases, with 16 bases spanning the gap. The CDR3 is 15 amino acids. This rearrangement joins TRBV5-1 to TRBJ2-3; D perhaps matches TRBD2 (6 bases). This TCR came from a woman in her 30s in good health and CMV-seropositive. Sequenced material: PBMCs. The CDR3 coding sequence is TGCGCCAGCAGCTCGTCAATCCGGGACTTAGATACGCAGTATTTT. Its protein product is CASSSSIRDLDTQYF.